The T cell receptor beta chain described here comes from a study of regulatory T cells in long-lasting Graves disease. Study-wide results and caveats: Persistent Graves' patients had lower TCR diversity than newly diagnosed ones.

This clonotype was found a few times. Its antigen remains unknown. Time point indicated: newly diagnosed GD, antithyroid drugs for less than 3 months. The authors made the TCR library using RNA they extracted from PBMCs. Patients were from an endocrinology department in Xi'an, China. Germline lookup yields CDR1 MGHDK and CDR2 SYGVNS. The V gene lost 2 bases and the J gene lost 4 bases, with 7 bases spanning the gap. This CDR3 has 13 residues. For TCR beta, libraries came from iRepertoire HTBI primers and Arm-PCR of CDR3 regions. Using its own MiXCR run on the multiplex PCR reads, TCRdb lists one record per CDR3 protein. The profile shows around 500,000 distinct CDR3 sequences, about 16% of them singletons. This same sample was also part of a study on T cells in Graves' hyperthyroidism and ophthalmopathy. That report notes: Aged 18 to 65, the patients had hyperthyroidism that was newly diagnosed and had lasted under 2 months.

The TCR was taken from a middle-aged woman with Graves disease. The starting material was peripheral blood mononuclear cells (PBMCs), obtained at new diagnosis, from a patient treated with antithyroid drugs. This chain links TRBV25-1 with TRBJ2-3; D gene ambiguous. The CDR3 DNA sequence: TGTGCCAGCAGTGAAATCGGATCAGATACGCAGTATTTT. Its translation is CASSEIGSDTQYF. Filled out from reference TRBV25-1 and TRBJ2-3, the complete variable domain reads EADIYQTPRYLVIGTGKKITLECSQTMGHDKMYWYQQDPGMELHLIHYSYGVNSTEKGDLSSESTVSRIRTEHFPLTLESARPSHTSQYLCASSEIGSDTQYFGPGTRLTVL.